This T cell receptor (beta chain) originates from a study of cytomegalovirus exposure and HLA in healthy donors (dated by TCRdb to the late 2010s). The study in broad terms: In an earlier analysis of about 560 of the donors, 250 to 350 Gb of sequence data and 100 million or so unique TCR beta sequences from about 180 million T cells were reported. Among the roughly 400 genotyped donors, around 81% belonged to the genetic ancestry cluster associated with self-reported Caucasian donors. All discovery cohort repertoires had been generated on a single sequencing platform. The later analysis used no new phenotypic data to find candidate immune exposures, relying instead on TCR beta sequences and their occurrence across donors. Alongside the repertoire data, information on donor age, sex, ethnicity and CMV serostatus was compiled. Typing coverage varied by locus: about 629-640 donors for A, B, C, DRB1 and DQB1; roughly 500 for DQA1; approximately 610 for DPA1; 450 to 480 for DPB1. Because of strong linkage in the cohort, 4 to 6 DR-DQ haplotypes were treated as single units for association and clustering. An earlier analysis of nearly 600 of the donors applied high-throughput TCR beta sequencing to assess whether each TCR beta V gene segment acted as functional or pseudogenic. Along with the roughly 670-subject first cohort, a separate validation cohort of some 130 different subjects was used. A later genetic analysis used genome-wide SNP genotypes for about 60% of the roughly 700 donors, treating that subset as a discovery cohort. The study aimed to test whether cataloging public T cell receptors could reveal signatures of past pathogen exposure. About 280 gigabases of sequencing data and 80 million or so unique TCR sequences were included in an early release covering about 620 HLA-typed donors. High-throughput TCR immunosequencing, statistical association of individual TCRs with disease status, and machine learning were combined to predict cytomegalovirus infection status. The study used immunosequencing to profile the T cell repertoires of hundreds of subjects and linked those repertoires to cytomegalovirus serostatus. Across approximately 400 genotyped donors of the cohort, an average of about 240,000 unique TCR beta nucleotide sequences per donor were sequenced, and approximately 19% of those sequences were non-productive. Class I and class II HLA loci were covered by the typing at four-digit resolution. To study patterns of TCR occurrence, a later analysis re-analyzed previously published TCR beta repertoires from several hundred donors and added high-resolution HLA genotyping. Broad study findings and their caveats: In vitro tests confirmed that a few of the cytomegalovirus-associated TCR beta chains recognize cytomegalovirus antigens. A total of 150 to 200 TCR beta chains were listed by the study as associated with cytomegalovirus. V-gene and J-gene trimming of TCR beta chains was associated with a missense DCLRE1C variant in a later genetic analysis, and the association was replicated in an independent cohort. Most CMV-associated TCR beta chains appeared to be HLA-restricted in a later analysis, and the HLA associations seemed to be driven largely by CMV exposure. For the cohort, immune exposure information was limited to CMV serostatus. Linkage disequilibrium might explain the correlated functional status among segregating V segments, but an unknown experimental factor could not be ruled out. An earlier analysis of around 540 of the donors showed that most TCR beta V segments appeared in productive rearrangements either about 90% or about 30% of the time, which broadly matched IMGT annotations. A cluster of highly shared sequence variants was judged likely to represent a technical artifact of the sequencing pipeline. In a later genetic analysis, fewer N-insertions in productive TCRs were reported among donors in an Asian-associated ancestry cluster than the approximately 710-donor mean. The classifier was reported to diagnose cytomegalovirus status with high specificity and sensitivity in both the original and validation cohorts. According to a later analysis, TCR association rates differed among HLA loci, with DRB1 alleles showing the most associated TCRs and HLA-C alleles showing the fewest. At a false discovery rate of 0.05, a later analysis linked under 20,000 TCR beta sequences to specific HLA alleles. A later analysis found that HLA-associated TCR beta chains were more clonally expanded and had lower generation probabilities than equally common non-associated chains. A further reported finding was that TCR beta sequences accurately predicted the HLA-A and HLA-B alleles for most subjects in the first cohort. It was suggested by the authors that the approach could potentially be generalized to other disease states and immunological phenotypes. Approximately 16 rarely observed V segments, including chromosome 9 orphons, were excluded from the earlier analysis of some 590 of the donors because counts were too low. In this cohort, only TCR beta chains were sequenced, and detectable features were limited by the absence of alpha or paired-chain data. While some public TCRs were present in many individuals, most TCR sequences turned up only very rarely across donors. Assigning TCR associations to individual alleles was difficult when HLA alleles, especially DR and DQ, strongly co-occurred. Some IMGT-functional V segments, including TRBV6-2 and TRBV6-3, could not be told apart with the 87-base-pair reads, so those segments were excluded. A later analysis reported that several top co-occurrence clusters appeared linked to parvovirus B19, influenza, CMV and Epstein-Barr virus. The presence/absence analyses assumed that sequencing depth was roughly uniform across donors, and that assumption may not be true. Because some donors lacked HLA typing at each locus, the association tests relied only on the typed subset.

This clone was seen a single time. Its antigen is not yet known. Base qualities are not at hand, and no much larger clone is one base apart. The library was prepared using the immunoSEQ multiplex PCR assay. A mixture of 60 forward primers for TCR Vbeta segments and 13 reverse primers for TCR Jbeta segments was used in the multiplex PCR. The CDR3 region of rearranged TCR beta genes was amplified from genomic DNA with a multiplex PCR assay. Amplified TCR beta libraries were sequenced as 87-base-pair reads on the Illumina HiSeq System. As for the original processing: In a later analysis, tens of millions of unique TCR beta chains were counted across the approximately 640 repertoires, and about 9.9 million of these chains were shared by at least two donors. Raw reads were error-corrected and collapsed into unique sequences with a nearest-neighbor algorithm that merged closely related sequences to remove PCR and sequencing errors. V, D and J gene segments were assigned by aligning CDR3 sequences to IMGT reference sequences. For a sequence to be retained, a match of at least six nucleotides was required to both a V gene segment and a J gene segment. A rearrangement was called productive if the CDR3 had no stop codons and remained in frame with V and J, and every other rearrangement was called non-productive. CDR3 was defined according to IMGT convention as the region running from the second conserved V-encoded cysteine to the conserved J-encoded phenylalanine. In an earlier analysis of approximately 500 of the donors, sequences lacking an unambiguous match to a single V gene segment were excluded. An earlier analysis of a few hundred of the donors classified V segments as functional when productive rearrangements were above 56.7% and as segregating when the standard deviation between donors was above 5%. A statistical classification framework was built to diagnose cytomegalovirus status from the catalog of TCR beta chain sequences. V and J gene assignment, in a later analysis, came from comparing TCR nucleotide sequences with IMGT/GENE-DB human TR gene sequences. Using the TCRdist pipeline, a later analysis assigned CDR3 sequences along with most-parsimonious VDJ recombination scenarios. A later analysis defined each TCR beta chain by its CDR3 amino acid sequence plus V-gene family, and excluded reads lacking a unique V-gene family. To address suspected cross-contamination and a sequencing artifact, a later analysis removed approximately 590 highly shared, low-generation-probability nucleotide sequences. For each public chain, a later analysis derived a clonal expansion index from normalized ranks of inferred template counts within each repertoire. In a later analysis, generation probabilities were computed with a VDJ recombination model fitted to out-of-frame rearrangements, and the resulting probabilities were checked against IGoR. Hypergeometric tests were used in a later analysis to score TCR-TCR, TCR-HLA and TCR-CMV co-occurrence, with a repertoire-size bias correction applied to the TCR pairs. A later analysis estimated false discovery rates by permuting HLA or CMV assignments 20 times. In a later analysis, co-occurring TCRs were grouped with DBSCAN, and TCRdist sequence similarity was added when clustering was performed within HLA-allele-positive subsets. Repertoires with fewer than 30,000 or more than 120,000 public chains were left out of co-occurrence clustering, as were about 5 repertoires with anomalous nucleotide sharing. TCRdb's version of the immuneACCESS table is confined to in-frame rearrangements and falls short of the full clone set. An unresolved V gene accounts for under half of the shortfall where checked; the remainder is of unknown origin. The D gene and trimming were derived from the DNA, and the V and J assignments and clone size from that table. The sample table shows tens of thousands of clones, and 70% to 85% are seen once. Around 8.4% of the sample is taken by the ten largest.

Clipping removes 8 bases from V and 5 bases from J, with 1 as the unmatched junction base count. The germline V gene (reference sequence) supplies CDR1 MNHEY and CDR2 SMNVEV. Measured from the cysteine to the phenylalanine, the CDR3 is 11 residues long. Kept here is only the CDR3 DNA, which spans 33 bases and is read in frame from base 1. In total, over 600 healthy bone marrow donors made up the cohort. Cohort members were all nominally healthy when sampled, although unrecorded immune exposures were likely present. The donor tested CMV seronegative and was one of the 352 seronegative cohort members. Each donor provided a peripheral blood sample, and peripheral blood mononuclear cells were used for TCR beta sequencing. The Qiagen DNeasy Blood Extraction Kit was used to extract genomic DNA from the blood cell samples.

Material: PBMCs. This clonotype was obtained from a man aged 55 to 69 in good health and CMV-seronegative. The chain is encoded by TRBV27 joined to TRBJ2-3; 7 bases in between match TRBD2. The CDR3 corresponds to CASGGGDTQYF. The bases are TGTGCCAGCGGGGGGGGAGATACGCAGTATTTT.